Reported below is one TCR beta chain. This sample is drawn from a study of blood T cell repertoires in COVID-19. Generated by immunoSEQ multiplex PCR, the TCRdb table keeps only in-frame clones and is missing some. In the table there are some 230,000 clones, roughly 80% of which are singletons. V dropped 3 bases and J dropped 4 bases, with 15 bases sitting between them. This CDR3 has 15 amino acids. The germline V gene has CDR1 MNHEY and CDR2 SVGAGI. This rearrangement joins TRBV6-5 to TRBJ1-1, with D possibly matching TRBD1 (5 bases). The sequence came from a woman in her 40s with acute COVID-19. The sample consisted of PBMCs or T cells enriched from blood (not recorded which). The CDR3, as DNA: TGTGCCAGCAGTTATCGACCGGTGGGGGGCACTGAAGCTTTCTTT. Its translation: CASSYRPVGGTEAFF.